A single sample is the source of the 31 T cell receptor beta chains below, sequenced in a study of T cells in Graves' hyperthyroidism and ophthalmopathy. RNA transcripts gave rise to amplified TCR beta CDR3 regions. HTBI primers were the set used in a first-round RT-PCR of the TCR CDR3. Each CDR3 protein is one row after TCRdb ran MiXCR on the multiplex PCR reads. The data hold over 500,000 distinct CDR3 sequences, with around 50% observed a single time. The sample was peripheral blood or thyroid tissue (not recorded which). The receptors shown here come from an adult woman with Graves' disease, either hyperthyroidism or ophthalmopathy (not recorded which).

The V gene is TRBV5-5, the J gene TRBJ2-5, with a weak D call TRBD1 (6 bases). Between the trimmed V and J ends, which lost 4 bases and 3 bases, there was a span of 10 bases. The CDR3 runs to 13 residues. CDR1 SGHKS and CDR2 YYEKEE come from the germline V gene (reference sequence). CDR3 protein: CASSATGKETQYF. Here the CDR3 DNA reads TGTGCCAGCAGCGCAACAGGGAAAGAGACCCAGTACTTC.

The chain couples TRBV7-9 to TRBJ2-7, with D perhaps matching TRBD1 or TRBD2 (5 bases each). Germline values: CDR1 SEHNR, CDR2 FQNEAQ (reference sequence). V was trimmed by 5 bases and J by 5 bases, leaving 10 bases between them. The CDR3 is 12 amino acids. CDR3 in DNA: TGTGCCAGCAGCCACCGGGACCACGAGCAGTACTTC. Encoded protein: CASSHRDHEQYF.

The gene calls are TRBV29-1 and TRBJ2-7; no definite D call. V was pared by 8 bases and J by 6 bases, with 17 bases between. This CDR3 has 12 amino acids. The germline V gene encodes CDR1 SQVTM and CDR2 ANQGSEA. The CDR3 region has the DNA TGCAGCTTAGTTGTAGGCTCAGGCGAGCAGTACTTC. Residues: CSLVVGSGEQYF.

The chain employs TRBV7-6 and TRBJ2-6; D not resolved. This CDR3 spans 14 amino acids. Germline V gives CDR1 SGHVS, CDR2 FNYEAQ. Trimming cost V 5 bases and J 0 bases, with 5 bases left between them. The CDR3: CASSRYSGANVLTF. Written as DNA, the CDR3 is TGTGCCAGCAGCCGGTACTCTGGGGCCAACGTCCTGACTTTC. The whole variable domain, remainder taken from reference TRBV7-6 and TRBJ2-6, is GAGVSQSPRYKVTKRGQDVALRCDPISGHVSLYWYRQALGQGPEFLTYFNYEAQQDKSGLPNDRFSAERPEGSISTLTIQRTEQRDSAMYRCASSRYSGANVLTFGAGSRLTVL.

This clonotype was recorded many times. The rearrangement links TRBV29-1 to TRBJ2-7; 11 bases match TRBD1. Germline V gene sequence: CDR1 SQVTM, CDR2 ANQGSEA. The J segment lost 6 bases and the V segment lost 5 bases, leaving 3 bases of the junction unmatched. This CDR3 comprises 12 residues. The CDR3 bases are TGCAGCGTTCCCGGGACAGGGGGCGAGCAGTACTTC. Translated: CSVPGTGGEQYF.

The chain links TRBV12-3 or TRBV12-4 to TRBJ2-7; 9 nucleotides align to TRBD2. Trimming took 4 bases from V and 3 from J; bases not matched to a gene: 7. CDR3 length: 15 amino acids. The CDR3 DNA reads TGTGCCAGCAGTTCGTTGCAAGCGGGGGGCTACGAGCAGTACTTC. Protein: CASSSLQAGGYEQYF.

This clonotype occurred many times. The CDR3 DNA sequence: TGTGCCAGCAGTCCGAGCGGCGGGGGTGGATATGGCTACACCTTC. Encoded protein: CASSPSGGGGYGYTF. The chain has TRBV25-1 and TRBJ1-2; a weak D match, TRBD1 (5 bases). V was pared by 5 bases and J by 5 bases, with 18 bases between. CDR3 length: 15 amino acids. Germline lookup yields CDR1 MGHDK and CDR2 SYGVNS.

The chain links TRBV7-3 to TRBJ2-2, with 8 bases lining up with TRBD2. Germline V CDR1 and CDR2: SGHTA, FQGTGA. This CDR3 contains 15 residues. The ends lost 4 bases at V and 5 bases at J; junction bases unmatched: 6. The CDR3 sequence: CASSSREGGTGELFF. The CDR3 coding sequence is TGTGCCAGCAGCTCCCGGGAGGGTGGGACCGGGGAGCTGTTTTTT. Using reference TRBV7-3 and TRBJ2-2 for the parts outside the CDR3, the full variable domain is GAGVSQTPSNKVTEKGKYVELRCDPISGHTALYWYRQSLGQGPEFLIYFQGTGAADDSGLPNDRFFAVRPEGSVSTLKIQRTERGDSAVYLCASSSREGGTGELFFGEGSRLTVL.

Ten or more counts support this clonotype. The V gene is TRBV12-3 or TRBV12-4, the J gene TRBJ2-5, with TRBD1 as a possible D gene (5 bases). V was pared by 6 bases and J by 2 bases, with 7 bases between. The CDR3 is made up of 12 amino acids. The chain's CDR3 is CASRQGQETQYF. In nucleotides, the CDR3 is TGTGCCAGCAGGCAGGGTCAAGAGACCCAGTACTTC.

This clonotype was counted a few times. This chain links TRBV28 with TRBJ1-2; 10 nucleotides align to TRBD1. Germline V CDR1 and CDR2: MDHEN, SYDVKM. This CDR3 has 15 residues. V was clipped by 6 bases and J by 11 bases; unmatched bases: 15. The CDR3 DNA follows: TGTGCCAGCAGCGGCAGGGACAGGGGAAGGCCAGGTTACACCTTC. It encodes CASSGRDRGRPGYTF.

The J gene is TRBJ1-1, the V gene TRBV10-3; D may be TRBD1 (6 bases). CDR3 length: 15 residues. Trimming removed 3 bases at V and 6 bases at J, with 17 bases between. Germline V lookup: CDR1 ENHRY, CDR2 SYGVKD. In DNA, the CDR3 is TGTGCCATCAGTGATGGCAAGACAGGCAGACCTGAAGCTTTCTTT. As protein: CAISDGKTGRPEAFF.

This clonotype appeared a single time. The genes are TRBV2 and TRBJ2-7; D is perhaps TRBD2 (6 bases). There are 15 residues in the CDR3. V lost 5 bases and J lost 0, with 14 bases in between. Germline V gene sequence: CDR1 SNHLY, CDR2 FYNNEI. The CDR3 sequence: CASSSSGDFSYEQYF. The CDR3 DNA sequence: TGTGCCAGCAGTAGCTCGGGGGATTTCTCCTACGAGCAGTACTTC.

The rearrangement joins TRBV14 to TRBJ2-6; the D gene is possibly TRBD1 (6 bases). V lost 0 bases to trimming and J lost 5 bases, with 8 bases between them. CDR1 is SGHDN and CDR2 is FVKESK in the germline V gene. The CDR3 is 15 amino acids. The CDR3 coding sequence is TGTGCCAGCAGCCAAGAGGGGGCTCGGGCCAACGTCCTGACTTTC. Its translation is CASSQEGARANVLTF.

The chain carries TRBV28 and TRBJ2-7; 8 bases are a match to TRBD2. The end of the DNA fits TRBJ2-5 better, so the J call may be wrong. Germline CDR1 and CDR2: MDHEN and SYDVKM. The CDR3 is 14 residues long. The CDR3, as DNA: TGTGCCAGCAGTCTCGAACGGGAGGGAGAGACCCAGTACTTC. As protein: CASSLEREGETQYF.

Notes on this clonotype: With a much larger clone just one base away, this may be a read error. The chain links TRBV10-3 to TRBJ2-7, with D perhaps assigned TRBD1 or TRBD2 (5 bases each). This CDR3 has 14 amino acids. CDR1 is ENHRY and CDR2 is SYGVKD in the germline V gene. The V gene lost 5 bases and the J gene lost 2 bases, with 13 bases spanning the gap. CDR3 nucleotides: TGTGCCATCAGTCTCGGCAGAGGGGCCTACGAGCAGTACTTC. Protein product: CAISLGRGAYEQYF.

The chain uses TRBV28 and TRBJ1-5, with 7 bases aligning to TRBD1. Germline V lookup: CDR1 MDHEN, CDR2 SYDVKM. The CDR3 is 14 amino acids. The V gene end was trimmed by 3 bases and the J gene end by 6 bases; junction bases not matched to a gene: 5. For the CDR3, the DNA is TGTGCCAGCAGTTTCCACAGGGGAGGTCAGCCCCAGCATTTT. This sequence encodes CASSFHRGGQPQHF.

The table lists this clonotype with a few counts. V and J are TRBV10-2 and TRBJ2-5; the D is unclear. The CDR3 is 12 residues long. V shed 6 bases and J shed 3 bases, with 8 bases lying between them. From germline, CDR1 is WSHSY and CDR2 SAAADI. DNA of the CDR3: TGCGCCAGCAGCGCACATGAAGAGACCCAGTACTTC. Encoded protein: CASSAHEETQYF.

The chain is built from TRBV20-1 and TRBJ1-2; no reliable D call. Germline V lookup: CDR1 DFQATT, CDR2 SNEGSKA (reference sequence). This CDR3 spans 14 amino acids. Trimming took off 5 bases at V and 2 bases at J, with 15 bases between the two ends. This CDR3 reads CSAGFPGTNYGYTF. The DNA of the CDR3 is TGCAGTGCTGGATTTCCGGGCACGAACTATGGCTACACCTTC.

The chain links TRBV7-2 to TRBJ2-5; 8 bases are shared with TRBD2. Per the germline V gene, CDR1 is SGHTA and CDR2 is FQGNSA. This CDR3 spans 15 amino acids. V was clipped by 5 bases and J by 5 bases; unmatched bases: 10. The CDR3 is CASSRSGSGVETQYF. The CDR3 DNA reads as TGTGCCAGCAGCCGGAGTGGTAGCGGGGTCGAGACCCAGTACTTC.

Of note for this clonotype: The junction differs from germline at one of its ends, possibly a read error. The chain is built from TRBV29-1 and TRBJ2-1, with D hard to call. The CDR3 sequence is 16 residues long. Germline V gene sequence: CDR1 SQVTM, CDR2 ANQGSEA. The CDR3 reads CSIESARASSYNEQFF. DNA for the CDR3: TGCAGCATTGAATCGGCTAGGGCTAGCTCCTACAATGAGCAGTTCTTC.

V and J are TRBV27 and TRBJ1-6; D call uncertain. The CDR3 consists of 12 residues. The germline V and J ends were trimmed by 5 bases and 10 bases, with 9 bases remaining between them. Germline lookup yields CDR1 MNHEY and CDR2 SMNVEV (reference sequence). The CDR3 DNA reads TGTGCCAGCAGTCCCGGGTTCTCACCCCTCCACTTT. This sequence encodes CASSPGFSPLHF.

The rearrangement uses TRBV20-1 and TRBJ1-1; D is possibly TRBD1 (5 bases). CDR1 is DFQATT and CDR2 is SNEGSKA in the germline V gene (reference sequence). The CDR3 covers 16 residues. The V end was cut by 3 bases, the J end by 0 bases, with 17 bases between. CDR3 sequence reads: CSARGYDRVMNTEAFF. In DNA form, the CDR3 reads TGCAGTGCTAGGGGATACGACAGAGTGATGAACACTGAAGCTTTCTTT.

CDR3 coding DNA: TGTGCCAGCAGCTCAATAGACAGGGTCCGTACGTATGGCTACACCTTC. Residues: CASSSIDRVRTYGYTF. This chain connects TRBV7-8 to TRBJ1-2, with 7 bases fitting TRBD1. With V trimmed by 4 bases and J by 5 bases, 13 bases remained unmatched. CDR1 and CDR2 from the germline V gene are SGHVS and FQNEAQ. This CDR3 has 16 amino acids. The full variable domain, rest sourced from reference TRBV7-8 and TRBJ1-2, is GAGVSQSPRYKVAKRGQDVALRCDPISGHVSLFWYQQALGQGPEFLTYFQNEAQLDKSGLPSDRFFAERPEGSVSTLKIQRTQQEDSAVYLCASSSIDRVRTYGYTFGSGTRLTVV.

This clonotype was found a few times. V and J are TRBV6-1 and TRBJ2-2; TRBD2 aligns across 7 bases. CDR1 and CDR2 from the germline V gene are MNHNS and SASEGT. V lost 5 bases, J lost 0 bases, and 3 bases stayed unmatched. The CDR3 has 15 residues. As DNA, the CDR3 is TGTGCCAGCAGTCCCAGCGGGGCGAACACCGGGGAGCTGTTTTTT. Amino acid sequence: CASSPSGANTGELFF.

This clonotype has only a few counts. CDR3 bases: TGTGCCAGCAGCCAAGATCGAAGAACAAACGAAAAACTGTTTTTT. It specifies CASSQDRRTNEKLFF. The chain recombines TRBV4-2 with TRBJ1-4; D not certain. Germline CDR1 reads LGHNA; CDR2 reads YNFKEQ. This CDR3 is built from 15 residues. V lost 0 bases and J 8 bases, leaving 13 bases between the germline ends.

This clonotype has only a few counts. The CDR3 bases are TGTGCCATCCGCCGGGACAGGGATCGGCAGACCCAGTACTTC. It specifies CAIRRDRDRQTQYF. The chain is built from TRBV10-3 and TRBJ2-5; 9 bases map to TRBD1. From germline, CDR1 is ENHRY and CDR2 SYGVKD. Losses at the gene ends were 8 bases for V and 6 bases for J; bases not matched to a gene: 10. The CDR3 length is 14 residues.

The chain is built from TRBV15 and TRBJ1-6; D not resolved. This CDR3 contains 14 residues. V dropped 0 bases and J dropped 7 bases, with 7 bases sitting between them. In germline, CDR1 is LNHNV, CDR2 YYDKDF (reference sequence). CDR3 DNA sequence: TGTGCCACCAGCAGAGATTTCTGGAATTCACCCCTCCACTTT. Its protein is CATSRDFWNSPLHF.

This clonotype was seen ten or more times. The CDR3 region has the DNA TGTGCCAGCAGTGATCACAGGGTTCCCAACTATGGCTACACCTTC. This sequence encodes CASSDHRVPNYGYTF. The chain is built from TRBV25-1 and TRBJ1-2, with a tentative D call TRBD1 (6 bases). This CDR3 comprises 15 residues. The V gene lost 3 bases and the J gene lost 2 bases, with 13 bases spanning the gap. From germline, CDR1 is MGHDK and CDR2 SYGVNS.

CDR3 in amino acids: CAIGAPGGTSYEQYF. The DNA of the CDR3 is TGTGCCATCGGGGCTCCGGGAGGAACCTCCTACGAGCAGTACTTC. The genes are TRBV10-3 and TRBJ2-7; TRBD2 aligns across 7 bases. J lost 0 bases, V lost 8 bases, and 10 bases had no gene match. This CDR3 has 15 amino acids. Germline loops: CDR1 ENHRY, CDR2 SYGVKD.

Ten or more counts support this clonotype. The chain uses TRBV19 and TRBJ1-3; D unclear. This CDR3 region has 12 residues. Germline V gives CDR1 LNHDA, CDR2 SQIVND (reference sequence). Trimming pared 6 bases from V and 4 bases from J, leaving 7 bases between. For the CDR3, the DNA is TGTGCCAGTAGCCCAGGAGGAAACACCATATATTTT. This translates into CASSPGGNTIYF.

V usage is TRBV7-9 and J usage is TRBJ2-7; either TRBD1 or TRBD2 may fit D (5 bases each). Germline CDR1 SEHNR, CDR2 FQNEAQ (reference sequence). This CDR3 has 14 residues. Trimming removed 4 bases at V and 6 bases at J, with 16 bases between. The DNA of the CDR3 is TGTGCCAGCAGCTCGGCAGGGACCTTGGGCGAGCAGTACTTC. This encodes CASSSAGTLGEQYF.